These T cell receptor beta chains were read from a single sample in a study of CD8 T cells in Susac syndrome. Via MiXCR, TCRdb re-called the immunoSEQ multiplex PCR reads, giving one row per CDR3 protein. The data contain approximately 300,000 distinct CDR3 sequences, about 82% of them singletons. The sample taken for sequencing was CD8+ T cells from PBMCs. These receptors originate from a human donor with multiple sclerosis. Both conserved end residues are part of each CDR3. The order of the fields is clone size, J gene, V gene, D gene, CDR3 length, CDR3 protein, CDR3 DNA. A D gene is named only where the DNA matches it firmly. The size entry is marked missing in some rows and otherwise reads once, few, many or a size class.

- | TRBJ2-1 | TRBV7-9 | TRBD2 | 15 | CASSETSGSHIEQFF | TGTGCCAGCAGCGAGACTAGCGGGAGTCACATTGAGCAGTTCTTC
few | TRBJ2-1 | TRBV25-1 | - | 11 | CASRAGNEQFF | TGTGCCAGCCGTGCCGGGAATGAGCAGTTCTTC
once | TRBJ2-7 | TRBV28 | TRBD2 | 18 | CATAHPWGSGMSSYEQYF | TGTGCCACCGCCCACCCCTGGGGTAGCGGGATGAGCTCCTACGAGCAGTACTTC
- | TRBJ2-7 | TRBV11-2 | TRBD2 | 16 | CASSWGGLAGAYEQYF | TGTGCCAGCAGCTGGGGTGGACTAGCGGGAGCCTACGAGCAGTACTTC
- | TRBJ2-7 | TRBV29-1 | - | 15 | CSVEGTATSSYEQYF | TGCAGCGTTGAAGGGACAGCGACAAGCTCCTACGAGCAGTACTTC
- | TRBJ2-5 | TRBV7-2 | - | 16 | CASSSLRTDVRETQYF | TGTGCCAGCAGCTCCCTAAGGACCGACGTTCGGGAGACCCAGTACTTC
once | TRBJ2-5 | TRBV28 | - | 14 | CASSGGEGVETQYF | TGTGCCAGCAGTGGGGGAGAGGGCGTAGAGACCCAGTACTTC
- | TRBJ2-7 | TRBV4-3 | - | 16 | CASSPAMGSWAYEQYF | TGCGCCAGCAGCCCCGCTATGGGCAGTTGGGCCTACGAGCAGTACTTC
- | TRBJ2-7 | TRBV28 | - | 14 | CASSPPYDMWGQYF | TGTGCCAGCAGTCCCCCCTACGACATGTGGGGGCAGTACTTC
- | TRBJ2-1 | TRBV27 | - | 16 | CASSFQPGGWTNEQFF | TGTGCCAGCAGTTTCCAGCCGGGCGGATGGACTAATGAGCAGTTCTTC
- | TRBJ2-3 | TRBV9 | - | 14 | CASSVVVGTDTQYF | TGTGCCAGCAGCGTAGTAGTGGGCACAGATACGCAGTATTTT
- | TRBJ2-1 | TRBV4-3 | - | 14 | CASSQESSINEQFF | TGCGCCAGCAGCCAAGAGTCCAGCATTAATGAGCAGTTCTTC
- | TRBJ2-7 | TRBV7-9 | TRBD2 | 14 | CASSISGRGWEQYF | TGTGCCAGCAGCATTAGCGGGAGAGGATGGGAGCAGTACTTC
once | TRBJ2-3 | TRBV5-6 | TRBD2 | 15 | CASSSREGLSDTQYF | TGTGCCAGCAGCTCCCGGGAGGGCCTCTCCGATACGCAGTATTTT
- | TRBJ1-1 | TRBV15 | TRBD1 | 15 | CATSRARTGETEAFF | TGTGCCACCAGCAGAGCTCGGACAGGGGAGACTGAAGCTTTCTTT
- | TRBJ1-4 | TRBV9 | - | 16 | CASSVTPKYSLEKLFF | TGTGCCAGCAGCGTTACCCCAAAATATTCTCTGGAAAAACTGTTTTTT
- | TRBJ2-7 | TRBV5-4 | TRBD1 | 16 | CASSKPVGQASYEQYF | TGTGCCAGCAGCAAACCGGTGGGACAGGCATCCTACGAGCAGTACTTC
- | TRBJ1-5 | TRBV29-1 | - | 13 | CSARLMSNQPQHF | TGCAGCGCCCGACTCATGAGCAATCAGCCCCAGCATTTT
- | TRBJ1-4 | TRBV3-1 | - | 14 | CASSQENLGEKLFF | TGTGCCAGCAGCCAAGAGAATTTAGGTGAAAAACTGTTTTTT
- | TRBJ2-3 | TRBV7-2 | TRBD2 | 17 | CASSLHIAGGNTDTQYF | TGTGCCAGCAGCTTACATATAGCGGGGGGGAACACAGATACGCAGTATTTT
- | TRBJ2-1 | TRBV15 | - | 11 | CATRENDEQFF | TGTGCCACCAGAGAGAATGATGAGCAGTTCTTC
- | TRBJ1-5 | TRBV28 | - | 14 | CASSARVYNQPQHF | TGTGCCAGCAGCGCCAGGGTCTACAATCAGCCCCAGCATTTT
- | TRBJ2-1 | TRBV27 | TRBD2 | 16 | CASSSEREGKYNEQFF | TGTGCCAGCAGTTCCGAGCGGGAGGGCAAGTACAATGAGCAGTTCTTC
- | TRBJ1-5 | TRBV6-2/TRBV6-3 | TRBD1 | 14 | CASRFGQGDQPQHF | TGTGCCAGCAGATTCGGACAGGGTGATCAGCCCCAGCATTTT
- | TRBJ2-1 | TRBV7-9 | TRBD2 | 17 | CASSLVTSGLPGNEQFF | TGTGCCAGCAGCTTAGTTACTAGCGGTCTCCCGGGAAATGAGCAGTTCTTC
once | TRBJ2-7 | TRBV29-1 | TRBD2 | 13 | CSVGEGLAAEQYF | TGCAGCGTTGGGGAGGGGCTTGCGGCCGAGCAGTACTTC
- | TRBJ1-2 | TRBV2 | TRBD1 | 15 | CASRDRGPANYGYTF | TGTGCCAGCAGAGACAGGGGGCCCGCTAACTATGGCTACACCTTC
- | TRBJ2-1 | TRBV20-1 | TRBD2 | 15 | CSANPSGITYNEQFF | TGCAGTGCTAATCCTAGCGGGATCACTTACAATGAGCAGTTCTTC
- | TRBJ1-1 | TRBV7-9 | TRBD1 | 13 | CASSTGQYTEAFF | TGTGCCAGCAGCACGGGACAGTACACTGAAGCTTTCTTT
few | TRBJ1-2 | TRBV11-2 | - | 12 | CASSLGAYGYTF | TGTGCCAGCAGCTTAGGAGCTTATGGCTACACCTTC
- | TRBJ2-1 | TRBV5-1 | TRBD2 | 14 | CASSTSGGYNEQFF | TGCGCCAGCAGCACCAGCGGGGGGTACAATGAGCAGTTCTTC
- | TRBJ2-2 | TRBV19 | - | 16 | CASKNRVDLNTGELFF | TGTGCCAGTAAGAACAGGGTGGATTTGAACACCGGGGAGCTGTTTTTT
- | TRBJ1-5 | TRBV12-3/TRBV12-4 | - | 12 | CASSFDNQPQHF | TGTGCCAGCAGTTTTGACAATCAGCCCCAGCATTTT